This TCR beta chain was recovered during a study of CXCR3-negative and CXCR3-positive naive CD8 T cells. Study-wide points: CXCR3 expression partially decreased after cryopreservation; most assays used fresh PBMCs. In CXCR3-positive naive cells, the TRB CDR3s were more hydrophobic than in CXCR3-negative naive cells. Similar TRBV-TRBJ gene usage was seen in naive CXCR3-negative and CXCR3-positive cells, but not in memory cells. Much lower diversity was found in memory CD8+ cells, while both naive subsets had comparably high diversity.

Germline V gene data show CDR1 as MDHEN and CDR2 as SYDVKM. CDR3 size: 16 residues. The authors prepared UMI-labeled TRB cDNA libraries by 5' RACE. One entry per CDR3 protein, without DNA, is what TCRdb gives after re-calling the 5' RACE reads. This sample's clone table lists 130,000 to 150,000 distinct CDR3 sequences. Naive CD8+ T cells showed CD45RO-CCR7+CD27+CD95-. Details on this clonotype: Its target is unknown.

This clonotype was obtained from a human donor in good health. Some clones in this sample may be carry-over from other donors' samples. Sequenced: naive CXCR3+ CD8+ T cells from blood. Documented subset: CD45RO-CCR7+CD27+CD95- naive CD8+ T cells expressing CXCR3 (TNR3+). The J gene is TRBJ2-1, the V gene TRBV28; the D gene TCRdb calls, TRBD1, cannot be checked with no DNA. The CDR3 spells CASSSRQGELYNEQFF.